The 30 T cell receptor beta chains presented below share a single source sample, sequenced in a study of T cells after posttransplantation cyclophosphamide. Profiling relied on immunoSEQ multiplex PCR, and the TCRdb table lists in-frame clones only, not all of them. In total the sample includes some 14,000 clones, none of them seen once. Treatment was busulfan-fludarabine conditioning, a marrow graft, and cyclophosphamide on days +3 and +4. This specimen consisted of PBMCs, obtained around 1,100 days after allogeneic stem cell transplant with posttransplant cyclophosphamide. The receptors come from a female patient aged 40 to 50 who received an allogeneic stem cell transplant from a related donor, was CMV-positive, and had no GVHD. T cells may partly derive from the graft donor.

By share, this clone ranks as medium-sized. V gene TRBV7-3 combines with J gene TRBJ1-4; possible D gene TRBD1, 5 bases. The CDR3 is 15 amino acids. CDR1 and CDR2 from the germline V gene are SGHTA and FQGTGA. V was cut by 0 bases and J by 8 bases, with 13 bases left in between. In DNA form, the CDR3 reads TGTGCCAGCAGCTTAACGGGGCAGGGTAACGAAAAACTGTTTTTT. Protein product: CASSLTGQGNEKLFF.

This clone occurred a few times. The chain employs TRBV7-2 and TRBJ2-7; 8 bases are shared with TRBD1. CDR1 SGHTA and CDR2 FQGNSA come from the germline V gene. This CDR3 region has 16 residues. J gave up 7 bases and V 5 bases, and 16 bases lay outside the gene matches. CDR3 protein: CASSLPGQGAIGEQYF. The CDR3 DNA reads TGTGCCAGCAGCCTACCGGGGCAGGGGGCCATAGGGGAGCAGTACTTC.

This clone was recorded at least ten times. The chain uses TRBV6-5 and TRBJ2-5; 13 bases align to TRBD2. The CDR3 totals 15 residues. After removal of 5 bases from V and 5 bases from J, the junction contained 5 bases not matched to a gene. The germline V gene has CDR1 MNHEY and CDR2 SVGAGI. CDR3 coding DNA: TGTGCCAGCAGTCAGGGACTAGCGGGGCGGGAGACCCAGTACTTC. Amino acids: CASSQGLAGRETQYF.

Only a few counts were recorded for this clone. This chain joins TRBV7-9 and TRBJ2-7; the match to TRBD1 covers 7 bases. The CDR3 has 14 residues. The trim removed 5 bases at V and 1 base at J, leaving 5 bases unmatched. CDR1 is SEHNR, CDR2 FQNEAQ, per germline (reference sequence). The CDR3 DNA reads as TGTGCCAGCAGCCCTCGACAGGGTTCCTACGAGCAGTACTTC. Translation gives CASSPRQGSYEQYF.

In its sample, this clone was seen a few times. The chain links TRBV6-1 to TRBJ2-2; TRBD2 matches at 9 bases. CDR3 length: 15 residues. The V gene end was trimmed by 5 bases and the J gene end by 5 bases; junction bases not matched to a gene: 6. Germline V gene lookup returns CDR1 MNHNS and CDR2 SASEGT. The DNA of the CDR3 is TGTGCCAGCAGTCCACGGGCGGGGGGGACCGGGGAGCTGTTTTTT. Translation gives CASSPRAGGTGELFF.

Judged by abundance, this clone is medium-sized. The chain uses TRBV7-2 and TRBJ1-3; 7 nucleotides match TRBD1. Germline V CDR1 and CDR2: SGHTA, FQGNSA. This CDR3 has 16 residues. J was trimmed by 3 bases and V by 5 bases; bases with no gene match: 10. The CDR3 DNA follows: TGTGCCAGCAGCGAAGGGGGCGTGGGAATTGGAAACACCATATATTTT. Amino acids: CASSEGGVGIGNTIYF.

This clone was counted many times. The chain employs TRBV19 and TRBJ2-1, with 14 bases lining up with TRBD2. Germline V CDR1 and CDR2: LNHDA, SQIVND (reference sequence). V lost 6 bases, J lost 0 bases, and 4 bases stayed unmatched. There are 17 residues in the CDR3. CDR3 protein: CASSRTSGGSSYNEQFF. CDR3 DNA: TGTGCCAGTAGCCGGACTAGCGGGGGGAGCTCCTACAATGAGCAGTTCTTC.

This clone appeared many times. V gene TRBV5-6 combines with J gene TRBJ1-5; 9 bases fit TRBD1. Looked up from germline, CDR1 is SGHDT and CDR2 is YYEEEE. There are 14 residues in the CDR3. The junction had 6 bases not matched to a gene; V was cut back by 4 bases and J by 7 bases. The CDR3 loop reads CASSLPGQGQPQHF. CDR3 nucleotides: TGTGCCAGCAGCCTACCGGGACAGGGACAGCCCCAGCATTTT. Supplemented by reference TRBV5-6 and TRBJ1-5, the full variable domain reads DAGVTQSPTHLIKTRGQQVTLRCSPKSGHDTVSWYQQALGQGPQFIFQYYEEEERQRGNFPDRFSGHQFPNYSSELNVNALLLGDSALYLCASSLPGQGQPQHFGDGTRLSIL.

A few counts support this clone. This chain links TRBV6-6 with TRBJ1-6; 9 bases line up with TRBD1. J lost 4 bases, V lost 8 bases, and 9 bases had no gene match. The germline V gene has CDR1 MNHNY and CDR2 SVGAGI (reference sequence). CDR3 length: 16 residues. CDR3: CASSLWDRAYNSPLHF. The CDR3 DNA reads TGTGCCAGCTCCCTCTGGGACAGGGCTTATAATTCACCCCTCCACTTT.

Of note for this clone: The junction shows a germline mismatch at one end, possibly a read error. This sample also contains other DNA sequences that code for the same CDR3. The gene calls are TRBV9 and TRBJ2-7, with a tentative D call TRBD1 (5 bases). Germline loops: CDR1 SGDLS, CDR2 YYNGEE. The CDR3 runs to 15 residues. The CDR3 loop reads CAISIKQETAYEQYF. CDR3 nucleotides: TGTGCCATCAGCATCAAACAGGAGACGGCCTACGAGCAGTACTTC.

This clone was detected a few times. The gene calls are TRBV29-1 and TRBJ2-5, with D perhaps TRBD1 (6 bases). The DNA matches TRBJ2-7 better at its end, which makes the J call doubtful. This CDR3 spans 12 amino acids. Germline V gene data show CDR1 as SQVTM and CDR2 as ANQGSEA. The CDR3 region has the DNA TGCAGCGTTGCACAGGGCTCCTACGAGCAGTACTTC. Its protein is CSVAQGSYEQYF.

The chain employs TRBV5-1 and TRBJ1-5; 7 nucleotides match TRBD1. The CDR3 sequence is 17 residues long. The trim removed 4 bases at V and 6 bases at J, leaving 16 bases unmatched. Germline V gives CDR1 SGHRS, CDR2 YFSETQ. The CDR3, as DNA: TGCGCCAGCAGCCAAGGGACAGCCTCAAATGGGGGTCAGCCCCAGCATTTT. Translating gives CASSQGTASNGGQPQHF.

Ten or more counts support this clone. The chain recombines TRBV6-6 with TRBJ1-4; D gene ambiguous. The CDR3 extends over 14 amino acids. The germline V and J ends were trimmed by 8 bases and 1 base, with 11 bases remaining between them. Germline CDR1 reads MNHNY; CDR2 reads SVGAGI (reference sequence). Here the CDR3 reads CASSGALTNEKLFF. CDR3 nucleotides: TGTGCCAGCTCGGGAGCCCTAACTAATGAAAAACTGTTTTTT.

This clone occurred many times. The chain is built from TRBV28 and TRBJ2-2, with 10 bases lining up with TRBD2. Germline V gene sequence: CDR1 MDHEN, CDR2 SYDVKM. CDR3 size: 14 residues. Trimming cost V 6 bases and J 8 bases; bases outside gene matches: 6. CDR3 nucleotide sequence: TGTGCCAGCAGGGCTAGCGGGGGCGAAGGGGAGCTGTTTTTT. This sequence encodes CASRASGGEGELFF.

The chain uses TRBV5-1 and TRBJ2-3; D is unresolved. Germline V gene data show CDR1 as SGHRS and CDR2 as YFSETQ. The V end lost 0 bases, the J end lost 4 bases, and 9 bases lay between the germline ends. This CDR3 region has 14 residues. CDR3 amino acids: CASSLGGYPDTQYF. CDR3 DNA: TGCGCCAGCAGCTTGGGCGGTTACCCAGATACGCAGTATTTT.

This clone was counted ten times or more. V is TRBV6-1 and J is TRBJ2-2, with a possible D match to TRBD2 (6 bases). The ends were cut back, 2 bases at V and 6 bases at J, with 13 bases in the middle. This CDR3 has 15 amino acids. Germline V gene sequence: CDR1 MNHNS, CDR2 SASEGT. CDR3 protein: CASSEMEGRAGELFF. In DNA form, the CDR3 reads TGTGCCAGCAGTGAAATGGAGGGGCGCGCCGGGGAGCTGTTTTTT.

Only a few counts were recorded for this clone. This specimen includes other DNA sequences encoding the same CDR3. The chain couples TRBV9 to TRBJ2-7; TRBD1 matches 7 bases. CDR1 is SGDLS, CDR2 YYNGEE, per germline. This CDR3 is 15 amino acids long. The CDR3 is CASIFEQGTAYEQYF. For the CDR3, the DNA is TGTGCTAGTATTTTCGAACAGGGGACGGCATACGAGCAGTACTTC.

This clone was seen repeatedly, ten times or more. The V call is TRBV4-3, the J call TRBJ2-2, with 7 bases fitting TRBD1. Germline-derived CDR1 and CDR2 are LGHNA and YSLEER. The CDR3 length is 16 residues. V gave up 0 bases and J gave up 3 bases; unmatched junction bases: 4. In DNA, the CDR3 is TGCGCCAGCAGCCAAGAGGGGACAGCGGACACCGGGGAGCTGTTTTTT. Its translation is CASSQEGTADTGELFF.

This clone showed up just a few times. The CDR3 coding sequence is TGCGCCAGCAGCTTGTCCAGGGGGACTGAAGCTTTCTTT. It translates to CASSLSRGTEAFF. The rearrangement uses TRBV5-1 and TRBJ1-1; 7 bases are shared with TRBD1. Per the germline V gene, CDR1 is SGHRS and CDR2 is YFSETQ. The CDR3 runs to 13 residues. J was trimmed by 5 bases and V by 1 base; bases with no gene match: 2.

This clone was observed many times. The chain couples TRBV6-1 to TRBJ1-1; D perhaps matches TRBD1 (5 bases). V was trimmed by 1 base and J by 4 bases, leaving 13 bases between them. Germline values: CDR1 MNHNS, CDR2 SASEGT. The CDR3 has 15 residues. The CDR3: CASSEDGRVATEAFF. The CDR3 DNA sequence: TGTGCCAGCAGTGAAGACGGCAGGGTAGCCACTGAAGCTTTCTTT.

This clone was found many times. V usage is TRBV27 and J usage is TRBJ1-1, with D possibly being TRBD1 (6 bases). The germline CDR1 and CDR2 sequences are MNHEY and SMNVEV (reference sequence). Deletions cut 5 bases from V and 4 bases from J, with 11 bases between. The CDR3 has 13 amino acids. This chain's CDR3 is CASSIGTLTEAFF. In DNA, the CDR3 is TGTGCCAGCAGTATCGGGACACTCACTGAAGCTTTCTTT.

This clone was found many times. The chain joins TRBV29-1 to TRBJ2-7, with a tentative D call TRBD1 (5 bases). This CDR3 contains 12 residues. In germline, CDR1 is SQVTM, CDR2 ANQGSEA. V lost 5 bases, J lost 4 bases, and 12 bases lay in between. CDR3 loop: CSVSGFQYEQYF. In nucleotides, the CDR3 is TGCAGCGTTTCAGGGTTTCAGTACGAGCAGTACTTC.

This clone ranks as medium-sized. V gene TRBV5-5 combines with J gene TRBJ2-7; 10 bases are shared with TRBD1. Germline V gene sequence: CDR1 SGHKS, CDR2 YYEKEE (reference sequence). With 0 bases clipped from V and 2 bases from J, the junction kept 2 bases outside the gene matches. The CDR3 totals 15 residues. CDR3 protein: CASSLDGTGAYEQYF. CDR3 sequence (DNA): TGTGCCAGCAGCTTGGACGGGACAGGGGCCTACGAGCAGTACTTC.

This clone came up many times. V gene TRBV27 combines with J gene TRBJ2-3; possible D gene TRBD2, 6 bases. Trimming took 3 bases from V and 0 from J, leaving 10 bases between them. This CDR3 is built from 15 residues. Germline values: CDR1 MNHEY, CDR2 SMNVEV (reference sequence). The CDR3 DNA follows: TGTGCCAGCAGTTTCAAGGGGAGGAGCACAGATACGCAGTATTTT. Its translation is CASSFKGRSTDTQYF.

This clone was observed at least ten times. This chain joins TRBV2 and TRBJ2-7; D unclear. Looked up from germline, CDR1 is SNHLY and CDR2 is FYNNEI. Trimming pared 4 bases from V and 2 bases from J, leaving 6 bases between. This CDR3 contains 12 residues. CDR3 bases: TGTGCCAGCAGTGCCAGCGCCTACGAGCAGTACTTC. It encodes CASSASAYEQYF.

This clone has at least ten counts. This chain joins TRBV5-1 and TRBJ1-1, with D maybe TRBD1 (5 bases). Germline CDR1 is SGHRS and CDR2 is YFSETQ. The CDR3 spans 12 residues. The V end was cut by 1 base, the J end by 9 bases, with 10 bases between. This chain's CDR3 is CASSLFQGKAFF. CDR3 coding DNA: TGCGCCAGCAGCTTGTTTCAGGGAAAAGCTTTCTTT.

This clone was seen many times. Other DNA sequences of this sample code for an identical CDR3. The chain carries TRBV5-6 and TRBJ1-5; TRBD1 is a possible D gene (6 bases). Germline values: CDR1 SGHDT, CDR2 YYEEEE. There are 14 residues in the CDR3. V was cut by 0 bases and J by 2 bases, with 6 bases left in between. The DNA for the CDR3 is TGTGCCAGCAGCTTGGGGACAGGCAATCAGCCCCAGCATTTT. Translating it yields CASSLGTGNQPQHF.

This clone occurred a few times. The chain links TRBV9 to TRBJ2-7; D unresolved. This CDR3 comprises 15 residues. CDR1 is SGDLS and CDR2 is YYNGEE in the germline V gene. V lost 0 bases and J 6 bases, leaving 16 bases between the germline ends. In DNA form, the CDR3 reads TGTGCCAGCAGCGTAGCCGACGCCGCGGATGTCGAGCAGTACTTC. Amino acid sequence: CASSVADAADVEQYF.

In this sample, this clone turned up a few times. This rearrangement joins TRBV4-1 to TRBJ1-3, with unresolved D. This CDR3 contains 12 residues. Trimming stripped 4 bases from V and 3 bases from J, with 4 bases between. CDR1 is MGHRA, CDR2 YSYEKL, per germline. In DNA form, the CDR3 reads TGCGCCAGCAGCCTGTATGGAAACACCATATATTTT. Its translation: CASSLYGNTIYF.

In its sample, this clone was seen many times. The chain has TRBV18 and TRBJ2-5; D may be TRBD2 (5 bases). CDR1 is KGHSH, CDR2 LQKENI, per germline. This CDR3 spans 14 amino acids. V was clipped by 6 bases and J by 3 bases, with 14 bases between them. CDR3 sequence reads: CASSVSAGEETQYF. CDR3 nucleotides: TGTGCCAGCTCTGTTTCGGCGGGTGAAGAGACCCAGTACTTC.